This entry lists 24 T cell receptor beta chains sequenced from one sample in a study of shared T cell receptors in the human thymus. Generated by immunoSEQ multiplex PCR, the TCRdb table keeps only in-frame clones and is missing some. Of hundreds of thousands of clones in the sample, approximately 89% were seen once. This sample also appeared in a second study, on human thymus T cells.

The source material was thymocytes. The receptors were sampled from a boy under two years old with a congenital heart defect.

The V and J genes are TRBV6-5 and TRBJ1-1, with a weak D call TRBD1 (5 bases). The germline V and J ends were trimmed by 2 bases and 0 bases, with 13 bases remaining between them. The CDR3 length is 16 residues. Germline assignment: CDR1 MNHEY and CDR2 SVGAGI. The CDR3 DNA is TGTGCCAGCAGTTACCGCTCTCCAGGGTTGAACACTGAAGCTTTCTTT. Its translation: CASSYRSPGLNTEAFF.

CDR3 DNA: TGTGCCAGCAGTCAAACCGACAGGGAAGGAGCTTTCTTT. Translation: CASSQTDREGAFF. The J gene is TRBJ1-1, the V gene TRBV6-5; 7 bases map to TRBD1. CDR3 size: 13 residues. V lost 5 bases, J lost 10 bases, and 10 bases stayed unmatched. The germline gives CDR1 MNHEY, CDR2 SVGAGI.

The J gene is TRBJ2-7, the V gene TRBV11-2; unclear D gene. V was cut by 2 bases and J by 4 bases, with 9 bases left in between. In germline, CDR1 is SGHAT, CDR2 FQNNGV. This CDR3 comprises 13 residues. This CDR3 reads CASSLTQEYEQYF. CDR3 bases: TGTGCCAGCAGCTTAACCCAGGAATACGAGCAGTACTTC.

The V call is TRBV18, the J call TRBJ2-7; 7 nucleotides agree with TRBD1. This CDR3 region has 16 residues. CDR1 and CDR2 (germline): KGHSH, LQKENI. The V segment lost 2 bases and the J segment 0 bases; nucleotides outside the gene matches: 7. The chain's CDR3 is CASSPGLQGVSYEQYF. CDR3 bases: TGTGCCAGCTCACCAGGCTTGCAGGGGGTCTCCTACGAGCAGTACTTC.

A remark on this clone: One end of the junction fails to match germline, which may point to a read error. V usage is TRBV4-1 and J usage is TRBJ2-1; D uncertain. Germline CDR1 reads MGHRA; CDR2 reads YSYEKL. This CDR3 region has 16 residues. The CDR3 DNA is TGTGCCAGCAGCCCTGGCGCGGTTAGCTCCTACAATGAGCAGTTCTTC. Translation: CASSPGAVSSYNEQFF.

The chain links TRBV5-5 to TRBJ2-7; the match to TRBD2 covers 7 bases. Per the germline V gene, CDR1 is SGHKS and CDR2 is YYEKEE (reference sequence). The V and J ends lost 4 bases and 1 base, in that order; junction bases with no gene match: 11. The CDR3 runs to 16 residues. Here the CDR3 DNA reads TGTGCCAGCAGCCCCGCGGGGAGGGAAGCATCCTACGAGCAGTACTTC. Translation gives CASSPAGREASYEQYF. Based on the CDR3 plus reference TRBV5-5 and TRBJ2-7, the full variable domain is DAGVTQSPTHLIKTRGQQVTLRCSPISGHKSVSWYQQVLGQGPQFIFQYYEKEERGRGNFPDRFSARQFPNYSSELNVNALLLGDSALYLCASSPAGREASYEQYFGPGTRLTVT.

The chain links TRBV2 to TRBJ1-2; D is perhaps TRBD1 (6 bases). Germline CDR1 SNHLY, CDR2 FYNNEI. This CDR3 region has 13 residues. Trimming pared 4 bases from V and 2 bases from J, leaving 8 bases between. The chain's CDR3 is CASSGTENYGYTF. CDR3 sequence (DNA): TGTGCCAGCAGTGGGACAGAGAACTATGGCTACACCTTC.

The count of this clone is one. The J gene is TRBJ1-1, the V gene TRBV21-1. TRBV21-1 is designated a pseudogene. The CDR3 length is 15 residues. The CDR3 loop reads CASSKVRGLNTEAFF. The CDR3 DNA reads as TGTGCCAGCAGCAAAGTTCGGGGGTTGAACACTGAAGCTTTCTTT.

V usage is TRBV4-2 and J usage is TRBJ2-7, with 10 bases that match TRBD2. The CDR3 contains 14 residues. Germline lookup yields CDR1 LGHNA and CDR2 YNFKEQ. The V and J ends lost 2 bases and 7 bases, in that order; junction bases with no gene match: 5. CDR3 loop: CASSQLAGAGEQYF. CDR3 bases: TGTGCCAGCAGCCAACTAGCGGGGGCCGGGGAGCAGTACTTC.

This clone was counted once. V is TRBV6-5 and J is TRBJ1-3, with a tentative D call TRBD1 (5 bases). CDR3 length: 14 amino acids. The germline V gene encodes CDR1 MNHEY and CDR2 SVGAGI. V lost 6 bases and J lost 0, with 9 bases in between. CDR3 nucleotide sequence: TGTGCCAGCAGCGCCAGGGCCTCTGGAAACACCATATATTTT. Translated, it gives CASSARASGNTIYF.

This clone was detected only once. V is TRBV5-4 and J is TRBJ2-7; 11 bases are a match to TRBD2. Trimming took 4 bases from V and 3 from J; bases not matched to a gene: 6. Germline V gives CDR1 SGHNT, CDR2 YYREEE (reference sequence). The CDR3 runs 15 residues. In DNA, the CDR3 is TGTGCCAGCAGCCCCAGAGGGACTAGCGGCTACGAGCAGTACTTC. This gives the protein CASSPRGTSGYEQYF.

This chain uses TRBV14 with TRBJ2-7; D is uncertain. The CDR3 totals 13 residues. Germline V lookup: CDR1 SGHDN, CDR2 FVKESK. V was cut by 1 base and J by 1 base, with 5 bases left in between. The CDR3: CASSQVRSYEQYF. CDR3 coding DNA: TGTGCCAGCAGCCAAGTACGGTCCTACGAGCAGTACTTC. Using reference TRBV14 and TRBJ2-7 for the parts outside the CDR3, the full variable domain is EAGVTQFPSHSVIEKGQTVTLRCDPISGHDNLYWYRRVMGKEIKFLLHFVKESKQDESGMPNNRFLAERTGGTYSTLKVQPAELEDSGVYFCASSQVRSYEQYFGPGTRLTVT.

The chain is built from TRBV13 and TRBJ2-7; 15 bases match TRBD2. The V and J ends lost 4 bases and 6 bases, in that order; junction bases with no gene match: 7. Germline V gives CDR1 PRHDT, CDR2 FYEKMQ (reference sequence). The CDR3 runs to 16 residues. The CDR3: CASSSNGLAGGCEQYF. Written as DNA, the CDR3 is TGTGCCAGCAGCTCGAATGGACTAGCGGGAGGGTGCGAGCAGTACTTC.

The chain combines TRBV2 with TRBJ2-1, with TRBD1 identical over 7 bases. CDR1 and CDR2 (germline): SNHLY, FYNNEI. Unmatched junction bases numbered 7, after V lost 6 bases and J lost 5 bases. The CDR3 totals 14 residues. The CDR3 region is CASRRQGRDNEQFF. In DNA, the CDR3 is TGTGCCAGCAGGAGACAGGGTAGGGACAATGAGCAGTTCTTC.

The J gene is TRBJ2-5, the V gene TRBV11-1, with D possibly matching TRBD2 (5 bases). This CDR3 has 15 residues. V lost 5 bases and J 4 bases, leaving 17 bases between the germline ends. The germline CDR1 and CDR2 sequences are SGHAT and FQDESV (reference sequence). CDR3 nucleotides: TGTGCCAGCAGCCCGGTCTCCGGGGTTGGAGAGACCCAGTACTTC. It encodes CASSPVSGVGETQYF. Drawing the rest from reference TRBV11-1 and TRBJ2-5, the complete variable domain is EAEVAQSPRYKITEKSQAVAFWCDPISGHATLYWYRQILGQGPELLVQFQDESVVDDSQLPKDRFSAERLKGVDSTLKIQPAELGDSAMYLCASSPVSGVGETQYFGPGTRLLVL.

This rearrangement joins TRBV6-7 to TRBJ1-5, with 11 positions matching TRBD1. TRBV6-7 is treated as an ORF (open reading frame) with a function not yet certain. The CDR3 is 20 residues long. Trimming removed 8 bases from V and 6 bases from J; junction bases left unmatched: 24. CDR3 bases: TGTGCCAGCGCTGGACAGGGGGCTGAAGAATCAGCCGGGCTCCGTCAGCCCCAGCATTTT. It is translated as CASAGQGAEESAGLRQPQHF.

V usage is TRBV30 and J usage is TRBJ1-5; TRBD1 is a possible D gene (6 bases). Trimming removed 3 bases from V and 7 bases from J, with 16 bases in between. Per germline, CDR1 GTSNPN and CDR2 SVGIG (reference sequence). The CDR3 is 14 amino acids. CDR3 region: CAWSVGTPSQPQHF. The CDR3 bases are TGTGCCTGGAGCGTTGGGACACCCAGCCAGCCCCAGCATTTT.

J is TRBJ2-1 and V is TRBV19; 9 nucleotides align to TRBD2. The CDR3 loop spans 21 amino acids. The V segment lost 0 bases and the J segment 1 base; nucleotides outside the gene matches: 16. The germline CDR1 and CDR2 sequences are LNHDA and SQIVND (reference sequence). The CDR3 DNA sequence: TGTGCCAGTAGTATAGATCCCGCAGGGCGGCGGGGGGGGAAGTCCTACAATGAGCAGTTCTTC. Translation gives CASSIDPAGRRGGKSYNEQFF. The full variable domain, in which reference TRBV19 and TRBJ2-1 provide the parts outside the CDR3, is DGGITQSPKYLFRKEGQNVTLSCEQNLNHDAMYWYRQDPGQGLRLIYYSQIVNDFQKGDIAEGYSVSREKKESFPLTVTSAQKNPTAFYLCASSIDPAGRRGGKSYNEQFFGPGTRLTVL.

The rearrangement links TRBV27 to TRBJ2-4; tentatively, D is TRBD1 (5 bases). Trimming took 9 bases from V and 0 from J, leaving 12 bases between them. Germline V gives CDR1 MNHEY, CDR2 SMNVEV (reference sequence). The CDR3 covers 14 residues. In DNA form, the CDR3 reads TGTGCCAGGAGAGACAGTGAAGCCAAAAACATTCAGTACTTC. Amino acid sequence: CARRDSEAKNIQYF.

V usage is TRBV12-5 and J usage is TRBJ2-1; 11 bases agree with TRBD2. CDR1 LGHNT and CDR2 FRNRAP come from the germline V gene. V shed 0 bases, J shed 7 bases, and the junction held 11 bases outside the gene matches. CDR3 length equals 18 residues. The CDR3 is CASGLVTPLAGVGNEQFF. CDR3 DNA sequence: TGTGCTAGTGGTTTGGTAACCCCACTAGCGGGAGTTGGTAATGAGCAGTTCTTC.

The chain carries TRBV4-3 and TRBJ1-5, with 9 bases identical to TRBD1. Losses at the gene ends were 2 bases for V and 7 bases for J; bases not matched to a gene: 15. Germline CDR1 and CDR2: LGHNA and YSLEER. The CDR3 runs to 18 residues. The CDR3 reads CASSQTTPNRGRRQPQHF. The DNA of the CDR3 is TGCGCCAGCAGCCAAACAACACCCAACAGGGGGCGAAGGCAGCCCCAGCATTTT.

The rearrangement uses TRBV28 and TRBJ2-3; D remains unclear. This CDR3 has 15 residues. Germline loops: CDR1 MDHEN, CDR2 SYDVKM. V was cut by 7 bases and J by 0 bases, with 14 bases left in between. CDR3 loop: CASIKTAASTDTQYF. The CDR3 nucleotides are TGTGCCAGCATCAAAACGGCGGCTAGCACAGATACGCAGTATTTT.

The chain uses TRBV11-2 and TRBJ2-3; D unclear. V lost 4 bases, J lost 5 bases, and 7 bases lay in between. This CDR3 contains 12 residues. Germline-derived CDR1 and CDR2 are SGHAT and FQNNGV. DNA for the CDR3: TGTGCCAGCAGCTCGCTGCGAGATACGCAGTATTTT. It translates to CASSSLRDTQYF.

Only one count was recorded for this clone. The V gene is TRBV28, the J gene TRBJ2-4; 8 bases are shared with TRBD1. This CDR3 has 17 amino acids. The V segment lost 6 bases and the J segment 2 bases; nucleotides outside the gene matches: 12. CDR1 is MDHEN and CDR2 is SYDVKM in the germline V gene. In nucleotides, the CDR3 is TGTGCCAGCAGGTCTAAGGACAGGGTTATAACCAAAAACATTCAGTACTTC. Translation: CASRSKDRVITKNIQYF.